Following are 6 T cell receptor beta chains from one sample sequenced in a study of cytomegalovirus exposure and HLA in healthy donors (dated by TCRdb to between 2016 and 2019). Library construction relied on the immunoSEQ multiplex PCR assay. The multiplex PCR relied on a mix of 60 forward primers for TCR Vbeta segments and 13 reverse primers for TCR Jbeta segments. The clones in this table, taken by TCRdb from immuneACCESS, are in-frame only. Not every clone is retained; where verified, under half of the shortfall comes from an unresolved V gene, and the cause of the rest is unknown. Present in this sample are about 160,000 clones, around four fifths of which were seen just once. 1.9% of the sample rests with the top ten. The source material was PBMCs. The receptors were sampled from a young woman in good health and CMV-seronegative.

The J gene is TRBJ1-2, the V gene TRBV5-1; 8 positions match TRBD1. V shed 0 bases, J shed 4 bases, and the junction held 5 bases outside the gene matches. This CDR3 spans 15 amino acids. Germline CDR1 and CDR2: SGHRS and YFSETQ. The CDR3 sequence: CASSLVAGQAYGYTF. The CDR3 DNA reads TGCGCCAGCAGCTTGGTGGCGGGACAGGCCTATGGCTACACCTTC.

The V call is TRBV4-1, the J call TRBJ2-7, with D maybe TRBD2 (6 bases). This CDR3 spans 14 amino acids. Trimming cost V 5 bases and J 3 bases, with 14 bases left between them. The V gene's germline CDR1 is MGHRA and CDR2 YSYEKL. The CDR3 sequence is CASSASHGSYEQYF. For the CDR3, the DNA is TGCGCCAGCAGCGCTAGCCACGGGAGCTACGAGCAGTACTTC.

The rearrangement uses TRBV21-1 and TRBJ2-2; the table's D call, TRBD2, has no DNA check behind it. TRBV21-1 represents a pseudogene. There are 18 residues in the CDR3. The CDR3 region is CASSDWTSGRIMAGELFF. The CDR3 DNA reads TGTGCCAGCAGCGATTGGACTAGCGGGAGAATAATGGCCGGGGAGCTGTTTTTT.

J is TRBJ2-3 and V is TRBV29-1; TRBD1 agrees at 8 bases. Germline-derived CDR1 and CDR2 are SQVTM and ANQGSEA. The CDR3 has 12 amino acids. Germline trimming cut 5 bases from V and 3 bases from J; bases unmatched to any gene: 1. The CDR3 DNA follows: TGCAGCGTTACAGGGGGTACAGATACGCAGTATTTT. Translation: CSVTGGTDTQYF.

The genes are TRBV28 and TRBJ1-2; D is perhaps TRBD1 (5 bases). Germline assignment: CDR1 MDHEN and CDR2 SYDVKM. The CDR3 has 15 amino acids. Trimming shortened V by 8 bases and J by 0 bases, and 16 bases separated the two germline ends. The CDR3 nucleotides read TGTGCCAGCGGGGGGGGAGACATAGCTAACTATGGCTACACCTTC. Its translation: CASGGGDIANYGYTF.

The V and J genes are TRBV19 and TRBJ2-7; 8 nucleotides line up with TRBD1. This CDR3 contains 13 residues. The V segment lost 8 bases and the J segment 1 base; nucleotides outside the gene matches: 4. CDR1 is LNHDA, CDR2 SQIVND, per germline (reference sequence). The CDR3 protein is CASQDRASYEQYF. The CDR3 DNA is TGTGCCAGTCAGGACAGGGCTTCCTACGAGCAGTACTTC.